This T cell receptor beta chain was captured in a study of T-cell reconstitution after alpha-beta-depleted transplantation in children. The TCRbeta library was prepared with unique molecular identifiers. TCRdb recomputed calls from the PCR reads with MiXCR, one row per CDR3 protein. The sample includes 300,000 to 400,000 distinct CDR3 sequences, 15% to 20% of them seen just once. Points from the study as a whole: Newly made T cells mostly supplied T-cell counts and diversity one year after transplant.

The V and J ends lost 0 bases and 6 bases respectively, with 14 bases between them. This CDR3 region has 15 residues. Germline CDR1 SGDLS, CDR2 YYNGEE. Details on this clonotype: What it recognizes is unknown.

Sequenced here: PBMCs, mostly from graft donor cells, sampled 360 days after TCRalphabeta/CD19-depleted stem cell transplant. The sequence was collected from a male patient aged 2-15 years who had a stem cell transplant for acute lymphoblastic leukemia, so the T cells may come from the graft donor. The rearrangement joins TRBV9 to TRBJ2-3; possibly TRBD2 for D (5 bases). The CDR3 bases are TGTGCCAGCAGCGTAGGTGGACTGCGTGGCGATACGCAGTATTTT. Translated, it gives CASSVGGLRGDTQYF.